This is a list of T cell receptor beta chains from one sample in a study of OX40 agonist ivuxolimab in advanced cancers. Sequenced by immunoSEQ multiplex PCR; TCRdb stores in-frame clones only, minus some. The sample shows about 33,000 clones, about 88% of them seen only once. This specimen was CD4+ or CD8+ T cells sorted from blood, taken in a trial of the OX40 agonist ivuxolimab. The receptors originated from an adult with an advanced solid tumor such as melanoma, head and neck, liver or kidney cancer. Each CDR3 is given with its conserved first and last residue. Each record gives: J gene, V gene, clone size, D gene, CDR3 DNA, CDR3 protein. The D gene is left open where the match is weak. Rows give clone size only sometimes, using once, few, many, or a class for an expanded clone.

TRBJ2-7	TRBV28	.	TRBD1	TGTGCCGGTGGGTCGGGACAGACATACGAGCAGTACTTC	CAGGSGQTYEQYF
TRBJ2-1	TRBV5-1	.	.	TGCGCCAGCAGCTTGGGGGGACCCAACAATGAGCAGTTCTTC	CASSLGGPNNEQFF
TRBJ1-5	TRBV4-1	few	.	TGCGCCAGCAGCACTGGGTTATATAGCAATCAGCCCCAGCATTTT	CASSTGLYSNQPQHF
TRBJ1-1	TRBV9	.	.	TGTGCCAGCAGCGAGGGACACCAGGGAGCCAGTTACACTGAAGCTTTCTTT	CASSEGHQGASYTEAFF
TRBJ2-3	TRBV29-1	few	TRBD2	TGCAGCGTTCCCGGGGGGGCTTCGCGCACAGATACGCAGTATTTT	CSVPGGASRTDTQYF
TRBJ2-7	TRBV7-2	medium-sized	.	TGTGCCAGCACCTTGGTTGTGGGGGCCTACGAGCAGTACTTC	CASTLVVGAYEQYF
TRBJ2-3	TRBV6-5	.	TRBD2	TGTGCCAGCAGTTTAGGACTAGCGGACACAGATACGCAGTATTTT	CASSLGLADTDTQYF
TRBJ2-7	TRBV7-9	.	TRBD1	TGTGCCAGCAGCCCCCGGGGCGGACAGGGGCCCTACGAGCAGTACTTC	CASSPRGGQGPYEQYF
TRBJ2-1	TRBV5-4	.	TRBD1	TGTGCCAGCAGCCCGGACAGGGGGGATGAGCAGTTCTTC	CASSPDRGDEQFF
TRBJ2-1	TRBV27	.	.	TGTGCCAGCAGTCCCATCTGGGCAGGGGGGGATGAGCAGTTCTTC	CASSPIWAGGDEQFF
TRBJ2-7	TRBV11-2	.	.	TGTGCCAGCAGCTACACACCCCACGAGCAGTACTTC	CASSYTPHEQYF
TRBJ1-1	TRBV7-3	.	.	TGTGCCAGCAGCCCTACCTCGGGGGGGTACGCTGAAGCTTTCTTT	CASSPTSGGYAEAFF
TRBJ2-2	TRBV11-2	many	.	TGTGCCAGCAGTCGCAGGGGCAACACCGGGGAGCTGTTTTTT	CASSRRGNTGELFF
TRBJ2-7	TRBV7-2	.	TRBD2	TGTGCCAGCAGCTTAGAAGGGACTAGGGCCTACGAGCAGTACTTC	CASSLEGTRAYEQYF
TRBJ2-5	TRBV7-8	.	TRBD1	TGTGCCAGCAGCCAAGGGGACAGGGTGCAAGAGACCCAGTACTTC	CASSQGDRVQETQYF
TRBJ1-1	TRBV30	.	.	TGTGCCTGGATCTGGGGGGGGACTGAAGCTTTCTTT	CAWIWGGTEAFF
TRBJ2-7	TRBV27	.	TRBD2	TGTGCCAGCAGTGAGATAGCGGGAGCCTACGAGCAGTACTTC	CASSEIAGAYEQYF
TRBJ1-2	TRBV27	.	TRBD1	TGTGCCAGCGCAGGGGGCTGGAACTATGGCTACACCTTC	CASAGGWNYGYTF
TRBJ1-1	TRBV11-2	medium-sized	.	TGTGCCAGCAGCTTAGAAGGGTTTTCTGCTGAAGCTTTCTTT	CASSLEGFSAEAFF
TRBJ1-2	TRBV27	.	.	TGTGCCAGCAGTTTATCCGGCAGGGTCGGTTATGGCTACACCTTC	CASSLSGRVGYGYTF
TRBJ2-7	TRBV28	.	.	TGTGCCAGCACTCTAGGGGGGGCCTCCTACGAGCAGTACTTC	CASTLGGASYEQYF
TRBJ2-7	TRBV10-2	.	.	TGCGCCAGCAGTGAGGGGTTCGAGCAGTACTTC	CASSEGFEQYF
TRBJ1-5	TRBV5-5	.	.	TGTGCCAGCAGCTTGGGGGGGTCTTATCAGCCCCAGCATTTT	CASSLGGSYQPQHF